The rows below give T cell receptor beta chains drawn from one sample of a study of T-cell reconstitution after alpha-beta-depleted transplantation in children. TCRdb ran MiXCR on the PCR reads and lists one entry per CDR3 protein. In the table there are 250,000 to 400,000 distinct CDR3 sequences, approximately 23% of which are singletons. Here the sequenced sample was PBMCs, mostly from graft donor cells, taken 180 days after TCRalphabeta/CD19-depleted stem cell transplant. These receptors came from a male patient younger than 18 who had a stem cell transplant for acute lymphoblastic leukemia, so the T cells may come from the graft donor. Both conserved end residues are part of each CDR3. D genes are given only for firm matches. The size of a clone is reported for some rows only, either as once, few or many, or as a class for expanded clones.

TRBV2	.	TRBJ1-2	few	CAGGGRRSYGYTF	TGTGCCGGAGGAGGGCGACGGTCCTATGGCTACACCTTC
TRBV4-2	TRBD2	TRBJ2-7	.	CASSQEKASGGSLYEQYF	TGTGCCAGCAGCCAAGAAAAGGCTAGCGGGGGATCGCTTTACGAGCAGTACTTC
TRBV24-1	TRBD1	TRBJ2-3	.	CATSDWPRTGATDTQYF	TGTGCCACCAGTGATTGGCCTCGGACAGGGGCCACAGATACGCAGTATTTT
TRBV7-9	TRBD1	TRBJ1-1	few	CASSSFYRGGSTEAFF	TGTGCCAGCAGCTCTTTTTACAGGGGCGGAAGTACTGAAGCTTTCTTT
TRBV20-1	.	TRBJ1-4	.	CSASMGGTNEKLFF	TGCAGTGCTAGTATGGGGGGGACTAATGAAAAACTGTTTTTT
TRBV5-1	TRBD1	TRBJ2-1	.	CASSQGDRVGDYLTNEQFF	TGCGCCAGCAGCCAAGGGGACAGGGTGGGGGACTACTTAACGAATGAGCAGTTCTTC
TRBV4-2	TRBD2	TRBJ2-3	.	CASSPRTSGPNPDTQYF	TGTGCCAGCAGCCCCAGGACTAGCGGGCCGAACCCAGATACGCAGTATTTT
TRBV5-6	.	TRBJ2-7	.	CASSSPDGFYEQYF	TGTGCCAGCAGCTCTCCAGACGGGTTCTACGAGCAGTACTTC
TRBV20-1	TRBD2	TRBJ2-1	many	CSTTGTSGSKLNEQFF	TGCAGTACTACGGGGACTAGCGGGAGTAAATTGAATGAGCAGTTCTTC
TRBV4-2	.	TRBJ2-7	.	CASSQSDRIGQYF	TGTGCCAGCAGCCAGAGTGACCGGATCGGGCAGTACTTC
TRBV9	.	TRBJ2-7	.	CASSVGVGYEQYF	TGTGCCAGCAGCGTAGGAGTAGGCTACGAGCAGTACTTC
TRBV7-2	.	TRBJ1-5	.	CASSLGFRGSQPQHF	TGTGCCAGCAGCTTAGGGTTCCGGGGATCTCAGCCCCAGCATTTT
TRBV18	TRBD1	TRBJ2-7	few	CASSMDRPSFSYEQYF	TGTGCCAGCTCGATGGACAGGCCCTCCTTTTCCTACGAGCAGTACTTC
TRBV7-8	.	TRBJ2-1	.	CASSWDFISDNEQFF	TGTGCCAGCAGCTGGGACTTTATTAGCGACAATGAGCAGTTCTTC
TRBV19	.	TRBJ1-5	.	CASSRVLGNQPQHF	TGTGCCAGTAGTCGGGTCTTGGGGAATCAGCCCCAGCATTTT
TRBV5-6	.	TRBJ1-2	.	CASSKTGLPRGYTF	TGTGCCAGCAGCAAAACAGGGCTCCCTAGAGGCTACACCTTC
TRBV9	.	TRBJ2-3	few	CASSVVQGEDTDTQYF	TGTGCCAGCAGCGTAGTGCAGGGAGAAGACACAGATACGCAGTATTTT
TRBV11-2	TRBD2	TRBJ2-2	.	CASRFGGAGEVTGELFF	TGTGCCAGCCGCTTCGGGGGAGCGGGAGAGGTTACCGGGGAGCTGTTTTTT
TRBV7-6	TRBD2	TRBJ2-2	.	CALRLAGGTGELFF	TGTGCCCTCCGACTAGCGGGAGGGACCGGGGAGCTGTTTTTT
TRBV10-3	.	TRBJ2-5	.	CAISGASPAETQYF	TGTGCCATCAGCGGGGCCTCCCCTGCGGAGACCCAGTACTTC
TRBV4-2	TRBD2	TRBJ2-3	.	CASSPRVVGREGRLLSPDTQYF	TGTGCCAGCAGCCCCCGGGTCGTCGGGCGGGAGGGCCGGTTGTTGTCCCCAGATACGCAGTATTTT
TRBV24-1	TRBD1	TRBJ2-7	many	CATRRGTAFYEQYF	TGTGCCACCAGGCGAGGGACAGCTTTCTACGAGCAGTACTTC
TRBV5-1	.	TRBJ1-2	medium-sized	CASSPGTPSGYTF	TGCGCCAGCAGTCCCGGGACCCCCTCTGGCTACACCTTC
TRBV7-2	.	TRBJ2-3	.	CASSLGVLEDTQYF	TGTGCCAGCAGCTTAGGGGTCTTGGAGGATACGCAGTATTTT
TRBV4-2	TRBD2	TRBJ2-2	.	CASSQGGRTTGELFF	TGTGCCAGCAGCCAGGGGGGGAGAACCACCGGGGAGCTGTTTTTT
TRBV6-5	.	TRBJ2-1	.	CASSYTRYNEQFF	TGTGCCAGCAGTTATACCCGCTACAATGAGCAGTTCTTC
TRBV7-9	TRBD1	TRBJ2-1	.	CASSPLGRQGWYNEQFF	TGTGCCAGCAGCCCCCTCGGAAGACAGGGGTGGTACAATGAGCAGTTCTTC
TRBV12-3/TRBV12-4	TRBD1	TRBJ2-7	few	CASSLGAGGRYEQYF	TGTGCCAGCAGTTTAGGGGCAGGGGGCCGCTACGAGCAGTACTTC
TRBV24-1	.	TRBJ1-5	few	CATSEVGGQPQHF	TGTGCCACCAGTGAGGTGGGCGGGCAGCCCCAGCATTTT
TRBV24-1	TRBD1	TRBJ1-1	.	CAAGQRMNTEAFF	TGTGCCGCGGGACAGAGGATGAACACTGAAGCTTTCTTT
TRBV4-2	.	TRBJ1-4	.	CASSRGTERPKGEKLFF	TGTGCCAGCAGCCGAGGGACTGAACGCCCTAAGGGTGAAAAACTGTTTTTT
TRBV29-1	.	TRBJ2-7	.	CSVEGRGYEQYF	TGCAGCGTTGAGGGCAGGGGCTACGAGCAGTACTTC
TRBV2	TRBD1	TRBJ2-2	.	CASSRSPQDRGGYGDGELFF	TGTGCCAGCAGTAGATCCCCCCAGGACAGGGGGGGGTATGGGGACGGCGAGCTGTTTTTT
TRBV18	.	TRBJ2-3	few	CASSPLTTTSTDTQYF	TGTGCCAGCTCACCACTGACTACTACTAGCACAGATACGCAGTATTTT
TRBV5-4	.	TRBJ1-2	.	CASSLPGALKYGYTF	TGTGCCAGCAGCTTGCCCGGGGCCTTGAAGTATGGCTACACCTTC
TRBV7-2	.	TRBJ2-3	.	CASSPGRGPSTDTQYF	TGTGCCAGCAGCCCCGGGAGAGGCCCAAGCACAGATACGCAGTATTTT
TRBV5-1	.	TRBJ2-3	few	CASSFGSSTDTQYF	TGCGCCAGCAGCTTCGGCTCTAGCACAGATACGCAGTATTTT
TRBV5-8	TRBD2	TRBJ2-1	few	CASLRGTSGHNEQFF	TGTGCCAGCCTACGTGGGACTAGCGGACACAATGAGCAGTTCTTC
TRBV3-1	.	TRBJ2-1	.	CASSQDASGEQFF	TGTGCCAGCAGCCAAGATGCCAGCGGCGAGCAGTTCTTC
TRBV20-1	TRBD2	TRBJ2-7	.	CSTFTSGSGGEQYF	TGCAGTACTTTTACTAGCGGGAGCGGAGGCGAGCAGTACTTC
TRBV9	TRBD2	TRBJ2-3	few	CASSVMRLAATDTQYF	TGTGCCAGCAGCGTAATGAGACTAGCGGCCACAGATACGCAGTATTTT
TRBV7-3	.	TRBJ2-7	few	CASSLWQGSYEQYF	TGTGCCAGCAGCTTATGGCAGGGGAGCTACGAGCAGTACTTC
TRBV5-1	TRBD2	TRBJ2-1	.	CASSVLAGGNNEQFF	TGCGCCAGCAGCGTTTTAGCGGGAGGGAACAATGAGCAGTTCTTC
TRBV7-6	.	TRBJ2-3	few	CASSLLRSTDTQYF	TGTGCCAGCAGCTTACTAAGATCCACAGATACGCAGTATTTT
TRBV11-2	TRBD1	TRBJ2-5	once	CASSLDVDRGRQETQYF	TGTGCCAGCAGCTTAGATGTCGACAGGGGCCGCCAAGAGACCCAGTACTTC
TRBV6-4	TRBD1	TRBJ2-7	once	CASSDSFETGPNSYEQYF	TGTGCCAGCAGTGACTCGTTCGAGACAGGGCCTAATTCCTACGAGCAGTACTTC